The rows below give T cell receptor beta chains drawn from one sample of a study of shared clonotypes between healthy human individuals. This table comes from immunoSEQ multiplex PCR, and its TCRdb copy is limited to in-frame clones, with some not included. The sample has about a million clones; roughly 72% are singletons. The sequencing input was memory CD4+ T cells sorted from blood. These receptors came from a man between 18 and 29 years old in good health. The CDR3 runs from the conserved cysteine through the conserved F or W. The order of the fields is clone size, D gene, V gene, J gene, CDR3 protein, CDR3 DNA. The D gene is left open where the match is weak. Size is stated for part of the rows, as once, few or many counts, or as a class when the clone is expanded.

-	-	TRBV14	TRBJ2-7	CASSQAMGGSYEQYF	TGTGCCAGCAGCCAAGCGATGGGTGGGTCCTACGAGCAGTACTTC
-	TRBD1	TRBV7-9	TRBJ2-5	CASSLLGQAEETQYF	TGTGCCAGCAGCTTATTGGGACAGGCAGAAGAGACCCAGTACTTC
few	TRBD1	TRBV7-8	TRBJ1-5	CASSSGGMSNQPQHF	TGTGCCAGCAGCTCAGGGGGAATGAGCAATCAGCCCCAGCATTTT
-	-	TRBV11-2	TRBJ2-7	CASSSLGAGPTYEQYF	TGTGCCAGCAGCTCCTTGGGGGCGGGACCAACCTACGAGCAGTACTTC
once	TRBD1	TRBV30	TRBJ2-2	CAWTTGGDTGELFF	TGTGCCTGGACGACAGGGGGCGACACCGGGGAGCTGTTTTTT
few	-	TRBV11-2	TRBJ2-5	CASSFQRLQETQYF	TGTGCCAGCAGCTTCCAAAGGCTCCAAGAGACCCAGTACTTC
-	-	TRBV6-5	TRBJ1-6	CASSYTGYNSPLHF	TGTGCCAGCAGTTACACGGGTTATAATTCACCCCTCCACTTT
-	TRBD2	TRBV6-5	TRBJ2-4	CASRMLAGGENIQYF	TGTGCCAGCAGAATGCTAGCGGGGGGTGAAAACATTCAGTACTTC
-	-	TRBV5-1	TRBJ1-1	CASSSQGTGTEAFF	TGCGCCAGCAGCTCCCAGGGGACGGGCACTGAAGCTTTCTTT
-	-	TRBV28	TRBJ1-6	CASSYQGNSPLHF	TGTGCCAGCAGTTATCAGGGTAATTCACCCCTCCACTTT
many	-	TRBV7-9	TRBJ2-6	CASSSLGGANVLTF	TGTGCCAGCAGCTCCCTAGGGGGGGCCAACGTCCTGACTTTC
-	-	TRBV30	TRBJ1-2	CASAWEGGHGYTF	TGTGCCTCCGCATGGGAGGGGGGTCATGGCTACACCTTC
-	-	TRBV15	TRBJ2-2	CATSRDLVTGSVAGELFF	TGTGCCACCAGCAGAGATCTTGTAACGGGGTCGGTCGCCGGGGAGCTGTTTTTT
-	-	TRBV4-3	TRBJ2-2	CASSQEGLSTGELFF	TGCGCCAGCAGCCAGGAGGGCCTTAGCACCGGGGAGCTGTTTTTT
few	TRBD2	TRBV7-3	TRBJ2-1	CASSLGLARHNEQFF	TGTGCCAGCAGCCTTGGACTAGCTCGCCACAATGAGCAGTTCTTC
many	TRBD1	TRBV7-2	TRBJ2-5	CASSSVGTGFQETQYF	TGTGCCAGCAGCTCGGTCGGGACAGGGTTTCAAGAGACCCAGTACTTC
once	TRBD1	TRBV5-5	TRBJ2-7	CASSFTGGTYEQYF	TGTGCCAGCAGCTTTACAGGGGGTACCTACGAGCAGTACTTC
-	-	TRBV19	TRBJ2-2	CASSLGRNTGELFF	TGTGCCAGTAGTCTGGGTCGTAACACCGGGGAGCTGTTTTTT
-	-	TRBV6-5	TRBJ2-6	CASSFGRGSGANVLTF	TGTGCCAGCAGTTTCGGACGCGGCTCTGGGGCCAACGTCCTGACTTTC
-	TRBD1	TRBV27	TRBJ1-2	CASSKDRDYGYTF	TGTGCCAGCAGCAAGGACAGGGACTATGGCTACACCTTC
-	-	TRBV18	TRBJ1-3	CASSPLVGNTIYF	TGTGCCAGCTCACCTCTAGTTGGAAACACCATATATTTT
-	-	TRBV7-6	TRBJ1-1	CASSLGAHTEAFF	TGTGCCAGCAGCTTGGGGGCGCACACTGAAGCTTTCTTT
-	-	TRBV28	TRBJ1-1	CASSPGQRNTEAFF	TGTGCCAGCAGTCCGGGACAAAGGAACACTGAAGCTTTCTTT
few	-	TRBV15	TRBJ2-7	CATSSGFAPDEQYF	TGTGCCACCAGCAGCGGGTTCGCCCCGGACGAGCAGTACTTC
once	-	TRBV9	TRBJ2-1	CASSVGVTNEQFF	TGTGCCAGCAGCGTAGGGGTCACCAATGAGCAGTTCTTC
-	TRBD1	TRBV9	TRBJ2-7	CASSEGTGVYEQYF	TGTGCCAGCAGCGAGGGGACAGGTGTATACGAGCAGTACTTC
-	-	TRBV6-5	TRBJ1-3	CASSYGGVGNTIYF	TGTGCCAGCAGTTACGGGGGAGTTGGAAACACCATATATTTT
-	TRBD2	TRBV11-2	TRBJ2-5	CASSLDGQGGSIQYF	TGTGCCAGCAGCTTAGATGGGCAGGGAGGGAGTATCCAGTACTTC
-	TRBD2	TRBV27	TRBJ2-2	CASSLSGGGANTGELFF	TGTGCCAGCAGTTTATCTGGGGGGGGAGCGAACACCGGGGAGCTGTTTTTT
-	-	TRBV10-3	TRBJ2-5	CAIGPSQETQYF	TGTGCCATCGGTCCTAGTCAAGAGACCCAGTACTTC
-	-	TRBV2	TRBJ1-3	CASSVGGLGNTIYF	TGTGCCAGCAGTGTAGGGGGTCTTGGAAACACCATATATTTT
-	-	TRBV7-9	TRBJ2-7	CASSLEAYYEQYF	TGTGCCAGCAGCTTAGAAGCCTACTACGAGCAGTACTTC
-	-	TRBV6-6	TRBJ2-7	CASSYSTFEQYF	TGTGCCAGCAGTTACTCGACCTTCGAGCAGTACTTC
-	-	TRBV11-2	TRBJ2-7	CASSLEVGWPYEQYF	TGTGCCAGCAGCTTAGAAGTGGGCTGGCCCTACGAGCAGTACTTC
-	-	TRBV28	TRBJ2-6	CASRREVGSSGANVLTF	TGTGCCAGCAGGCGGGAAGTGGGTTCCTCTGGGGCCAACGTCCTGACTTTC
-	-	TRBV10-3	TRBJ1-6	CAIRTQPGTNSPLHF	TGTGCCATCAGGACTCAACCAGGGACTAATTCACCCCTCCACTTT
-	TRBD1	TRBV5-1	TRBJ2-1	CASSFDRGSYNEQFF	TGCGCCAGCAGCTTCGACAGGGGATCCTACAATGAGCAGTTCTTC
-	TRBD1	TRBV6-1	TRBJ1-3	CASRDRGRGNTIYF	TGTGCCAGCAGGGACAGGGGGCGAGGAAACACCATATATTTT
few	-	TRBV7-2	TRBJ1-2	CASSPRWGTDGYTF	TGTGCCAGCAGCCCTAGGTGGGGTACGGATGGCTACACCTTC
-	TRBD2	TRBV2	TRBJ2-3	CASSSFGTSTDTQYF	TGTGCCAGCAGCTCCTTCGGGACTAGCACGGATACGCAGTATTTT
-	-	TRBV5-1	TRBJ1-4	CASSEGRLNEKLFF	TGCGCCAGCAGCGAGGGACGGCTTAATGAAAAACTGTTTTTT